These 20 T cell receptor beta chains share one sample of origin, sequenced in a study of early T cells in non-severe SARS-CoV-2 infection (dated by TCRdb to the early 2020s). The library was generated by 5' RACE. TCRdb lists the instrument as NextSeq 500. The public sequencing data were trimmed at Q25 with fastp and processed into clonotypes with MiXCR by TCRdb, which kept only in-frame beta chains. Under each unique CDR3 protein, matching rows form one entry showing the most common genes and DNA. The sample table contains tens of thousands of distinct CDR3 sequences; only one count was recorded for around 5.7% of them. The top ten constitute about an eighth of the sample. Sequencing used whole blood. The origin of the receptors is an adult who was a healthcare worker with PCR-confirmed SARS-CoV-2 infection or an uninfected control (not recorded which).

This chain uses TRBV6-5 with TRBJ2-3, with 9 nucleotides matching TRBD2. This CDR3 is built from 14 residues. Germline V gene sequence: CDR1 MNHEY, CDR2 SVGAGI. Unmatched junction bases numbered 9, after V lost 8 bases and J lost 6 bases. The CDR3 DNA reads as TGTGCCAGCCGCAAGCGGGGGGCCCCTGATACGCAGTATTTT. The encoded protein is CASRKRGAPDTQYF.

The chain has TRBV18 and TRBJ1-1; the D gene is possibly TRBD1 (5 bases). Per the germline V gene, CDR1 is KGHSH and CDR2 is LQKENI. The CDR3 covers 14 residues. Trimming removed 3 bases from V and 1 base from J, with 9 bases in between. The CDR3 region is CASSPVGGNTEAFF. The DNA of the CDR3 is TGTGCCAGCTCACCCGTGGGGGGGAACACTGAAGCTTTCTTT.

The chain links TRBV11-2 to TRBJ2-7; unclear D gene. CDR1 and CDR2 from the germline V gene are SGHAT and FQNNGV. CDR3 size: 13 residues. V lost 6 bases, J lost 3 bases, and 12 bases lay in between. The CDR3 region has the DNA TGTGCCAGCAGAGACGATCAGGTCTACGAGCAGTACTTC. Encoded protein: CASRDDQVYEQYF.

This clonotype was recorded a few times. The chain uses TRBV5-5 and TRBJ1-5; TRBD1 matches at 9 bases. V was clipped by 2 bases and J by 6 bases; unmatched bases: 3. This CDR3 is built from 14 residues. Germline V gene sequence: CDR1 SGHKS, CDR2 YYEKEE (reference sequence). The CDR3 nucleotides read TGTGCCAGCAGCTTTGGACAGGGGCTTCAGCCCCAGCATTTT. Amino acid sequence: CASSFGQGLQPQHF.

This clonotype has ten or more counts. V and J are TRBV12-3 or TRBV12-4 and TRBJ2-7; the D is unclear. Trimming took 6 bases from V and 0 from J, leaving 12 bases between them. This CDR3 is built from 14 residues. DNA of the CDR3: TGTGCCAGCAGCCCCCAAGGTTACTCCTACGAGCAGTACTTC. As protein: CASSPQGYSYEQYF.

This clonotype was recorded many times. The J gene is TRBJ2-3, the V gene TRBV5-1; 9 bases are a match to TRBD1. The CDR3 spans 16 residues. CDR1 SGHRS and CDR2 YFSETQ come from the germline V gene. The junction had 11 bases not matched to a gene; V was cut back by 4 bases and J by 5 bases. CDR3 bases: TGCGCCAGCAGCCCAGGGGACAGGGAGGAGATAGATACGCAGTATTTT. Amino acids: CASSPGDREEIDTQYF.

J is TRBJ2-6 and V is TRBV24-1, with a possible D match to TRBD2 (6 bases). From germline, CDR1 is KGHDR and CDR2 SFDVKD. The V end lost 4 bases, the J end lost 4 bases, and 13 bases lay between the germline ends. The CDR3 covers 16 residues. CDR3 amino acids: CATSDPGLTGANVLTF. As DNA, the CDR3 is TGTGCCACCAGTGACCCGGGACTCACGGGGGCCAACGTCCTGACTTTC.

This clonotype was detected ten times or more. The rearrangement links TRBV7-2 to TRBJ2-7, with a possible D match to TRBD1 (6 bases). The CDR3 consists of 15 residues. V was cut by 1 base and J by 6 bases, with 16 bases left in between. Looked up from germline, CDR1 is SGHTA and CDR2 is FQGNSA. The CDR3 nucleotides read TGTGCCAGCAGCTTAGGGGGCCAGGGGACCTCCGAGCAGTACTTC. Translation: CASSLGGQGTSEQYF.

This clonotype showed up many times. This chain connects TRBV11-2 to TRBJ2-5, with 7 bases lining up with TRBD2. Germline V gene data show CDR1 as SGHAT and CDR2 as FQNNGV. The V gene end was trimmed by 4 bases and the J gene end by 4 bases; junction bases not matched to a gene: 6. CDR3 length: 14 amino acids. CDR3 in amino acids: CASSSRTRGETQYF. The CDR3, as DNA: TGTGCCAGCAGCTCCAGGACTAGAGGAGAGACCCAGTACTTC.

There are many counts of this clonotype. The CDR3: CSARDPGQGASEQYF. CDR3 nucleotides: TGCAGTGCTAGAGATCCCGGACAGGGGGCCAGTGAGCAGTACTTC. The V and J genes are TRBV20-1 and TRBJ2-7; 11 bases are a match to TRBD1. J gave up 7 bases and V 0 bases, and 8 bases lay outside the gene matches. This CDR3 has 15 residues. The germline V gene encodes CDR1 DFQATT and CDR2 SNEGSKA (reference sequence).

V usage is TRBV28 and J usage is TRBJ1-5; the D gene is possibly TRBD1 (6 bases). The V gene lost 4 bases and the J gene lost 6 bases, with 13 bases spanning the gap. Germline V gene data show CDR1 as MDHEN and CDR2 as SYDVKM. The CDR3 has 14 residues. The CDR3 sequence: CASSSDGGLQPQHF. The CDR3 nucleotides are TGTGCCAGCAGTTCCGATGGGGGGCTTCAGCCCCAGCATTTT.

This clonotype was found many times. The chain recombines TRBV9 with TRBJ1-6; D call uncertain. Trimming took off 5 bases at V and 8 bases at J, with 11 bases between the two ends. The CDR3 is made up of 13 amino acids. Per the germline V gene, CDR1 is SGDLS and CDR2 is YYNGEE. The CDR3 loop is CASSKGLDSPLHF. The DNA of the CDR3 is TGTGCCAGCAGTAAGGGTTTGGATTCACCCCTCCACTTT.

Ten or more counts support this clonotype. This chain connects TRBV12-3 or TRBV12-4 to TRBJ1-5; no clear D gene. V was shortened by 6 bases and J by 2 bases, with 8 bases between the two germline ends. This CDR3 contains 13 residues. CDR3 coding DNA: TGTGCCAGCAGCTCTAAAGGCAATCAGCCCCAGCATTTT. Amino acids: CASSSKGNQPQHF.

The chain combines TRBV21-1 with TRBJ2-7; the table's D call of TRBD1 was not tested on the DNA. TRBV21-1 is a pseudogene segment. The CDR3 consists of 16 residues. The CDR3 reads CASSNRTGNWGYEQYF. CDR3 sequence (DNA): TGTGCCAGCAGCAACCGGACAGGGAACTGGGGCTACGAGCAGTACTTC.

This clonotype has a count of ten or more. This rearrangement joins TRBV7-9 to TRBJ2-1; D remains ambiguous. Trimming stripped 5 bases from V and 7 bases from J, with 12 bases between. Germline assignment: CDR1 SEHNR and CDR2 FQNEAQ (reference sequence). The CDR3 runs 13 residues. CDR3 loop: CASSQTHLNEQFF. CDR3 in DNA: TGTGCCAGCAGCCAAACACACCTTAATGAGCAGTTCTTC.

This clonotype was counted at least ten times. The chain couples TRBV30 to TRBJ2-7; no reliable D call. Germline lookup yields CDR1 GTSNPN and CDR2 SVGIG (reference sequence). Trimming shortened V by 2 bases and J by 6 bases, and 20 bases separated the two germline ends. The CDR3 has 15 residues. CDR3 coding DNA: TGTGCCTGGAGTTCCCCCCGGGCAGGCCCAGGCGAGCAGTACTTC. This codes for CAWSSPRAGPGEQYF.

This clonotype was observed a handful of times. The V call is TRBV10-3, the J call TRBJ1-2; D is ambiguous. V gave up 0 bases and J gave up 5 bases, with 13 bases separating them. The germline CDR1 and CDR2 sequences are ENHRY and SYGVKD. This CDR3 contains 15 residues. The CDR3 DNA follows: TGTGCCATCAGTGAGTCTGGCAGACCTTTTTATGGCTACACCTTC. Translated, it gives CAISESGRPFYGYTF.

CDR3 protein: CASPDLTSTDTQYF. The CDR3 DNA follows: TGTGCCAGCCCAGACTTAACTAGCACAGATACGCAGTATTTT. The chain uses TRBV7-9 and TRBJ2-3; D ambiguous. There are 14 residues in the CDR3. V was cut by 8 bases and J by 0 bases, with 12 bases left in between. Germline V gives CDR1 SEHNR, CDR2 FQNEAQ (reference sequence). Complete variable domain (other parts from reference TRBV7-9 and TRBJ2-3): DTGVSQNPRHKITKRGQNVTFRCDPISEHNRLYWYRQTLGQGPEFLTYFQNEAQLEKSRLLSDRFSAERPKGSFSTLEIQRTEQGDSAMYLCASPDLTSTDTQYFGPGTRLTVL.

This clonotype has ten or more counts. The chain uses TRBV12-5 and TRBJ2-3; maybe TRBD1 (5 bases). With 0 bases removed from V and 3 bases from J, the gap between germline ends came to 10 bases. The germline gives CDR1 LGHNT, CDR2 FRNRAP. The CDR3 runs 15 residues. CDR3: CASGLVLRVTDTQYF. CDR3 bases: TGTGCTAGTGGTTTGGTACTCAGGGTGACAGATACGCAGTATTTT.

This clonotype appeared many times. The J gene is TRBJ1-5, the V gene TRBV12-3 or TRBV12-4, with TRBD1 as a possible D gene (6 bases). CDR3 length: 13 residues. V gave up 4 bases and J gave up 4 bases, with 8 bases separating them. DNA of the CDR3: TGTGCCAGCAGTTACACAGGGAATCAGCCCCAGCATTTT. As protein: CASSYTGNQPQHF.